One and the same sample provided the 29 T cell receptor beta chains below, sequenced in a study of blood T cell repertoires in COVID-19. The table came from immunoSEQ multiplex PCR; TCRdb's copy has only in-frame clones and leaves some out. The sample comprises approximately 240,000 clones, 87% of which are singletons, and under 6.5% rests with the top ten. The sequenced material came from PBMCs or T cells enriched from blood (not recorded which). The origin of the receptors is a woman in her twenties or thirties with acute COVID-19.

This chain links TRBV7-2 with TRBJ1-5; no clear D. V shed 1 base and J shed 2 bases, with 18 bases lying between them. Per germline, CDR1 SGHTA and CDR2 FQGNSA. This CDR3 has 18 amino acids. CDR3 sequence (DNA): TGTGCCAGCAGCTTAGGAGGGCCCCAGTCCAGAGGCAATCAGCCCCAGCATTTT. Its protein is CASSLGGPQSRGNQPQHF.

This chain uses TRBV6-5 with TRBJ2-5; 9 bases are a match to TRBD1. This CDR3 contains 14 residues. The J segment lost 5 bases and the V segment lost 5 bases, leaving 6 bases of the junction unmatched. The germline gives CDR1 MNHEY, CDR2 SVGAGI. In nucleotides, the CDR3 is TGTGCCAGCAGTACAGGACAGGGGCGGGAGACCCAGTACTTC. Its protein product is CASSTGQGRETQYF.

The chain couples TRBV5-1 to TRBJ2-7; TRBD2 aligns across 7 bases. V trimming: 0 bases; J trimming: 3 bases; junction bases outside the gene matches: 0. Germline CDR1 SGHRS, CDR2 YFSETQ. The CDR3 is made up of 13 amino acids. The CDR3 loop is CASSLGEGYEQYF. In DNA form, the CDR3 reads TGCGCCAGCAGCTTGGGGGAGGGCTACGAGCAGTACTTC.

The chain employs TRBV7-2 and TRBJ1-2; 8 nucleotides match TRBD1. V dropped 5 bases and J dropped 4; count of bases not matched to a gene: 12. This CDR3 has 16 amino acids. CDR1 SGHTA and CDR2 FQGNSA come from the germline V gene. The CDR3 protein is CASSPSRTGQFYGYTF. The DNA of the CDR3 is TGTGCCAGCAGCCCATCCCGGACAGGGCAATTCTATGGCTACACCTTC.

This chain uses TRBV7-2 with TRBJ2-5; D may be TRBD2 (7 bases). The V end was cut by 3 bases, the J end by 2 bases, with 13 bases between. The CDR3 covers 15 residues. Germline CDR1 reads SGHTA; CDR2 reads FQGNSA. CDR3 amino acids: CASSLSGGGQETQYF. The CDR3, as DNA: TGTGCCAGCAGCTTGTCGGGGGGCGGGCAAGAGACCCAGTACTTC.

The chain uses TRBV10-2 and TRBJ2-3, with D unclear. The germline CDR1 and CDR2 sequences are WSHSY and SAAADI. The CDR3 is 16 residues long. V was clipped by 1 base and J by 4 bases, with 15 bases between them. This CDR3 reads CASSELFSPVADTQYF. CDR3 coding DNA: TGCGCCAGCAGTGAGTTATTTAGTCCCGTCGCAGATACGCAGTATTTT.

J is TRBJ1-3 and V is TRBV30; D is ambiguous. Germline CDR1 and CDR2: GTSNPN and SVGIG (reference sequence). V lost 3 bases, J lost 4 bases, and 7 bases lay in between. CDR3 length: 12 residues. The DNA of the CDR3 is TGTGCCTGGAGCACGCAGGGAAACACCATATATTTT. It is translated as CAWSTQGNTIYF.

V gene TRBV5-1 combines with J gene TRBJ1-5, with no clear D. The germline CDR1 and CDR2 sequences are SGHRS and YFSETQ. V dropped 0 bases and J dropped 1 base, with 14 bases sitting between them. This CDR3 is built from 17 residues. The CDR3 DNA follows: TGCGCCAGCAGCTTGGCGCCCGCGGGAGCGAGCAATCAGCCCCAGCATTTT. Protein: CASSLAPAGASNQPQHF.

The J gene is TRBJ2-2, the V gene TRBV18; 8 bases line up with TRBD1. CDR3 length equals 17 residues. Per the germline V gene, CDR1 is KGHSH and CDR2 is LQKENI. V was clipped by 2 bases and J by 6 bases; unmatched bases: 11. The DNA of the CDR3 is TGTGCCAGCTCACCAGATGGCGGGACAGGATTACCCGGGGAGCTGTTTTTT. Translation gives CASSPDGGTGLPGELFF.

J is TRBJ1-6 and V is TRBV28; maybe TRBD1 (5 bases). Germline V gene sequence: CDR1 MDHEN, CDR2 SYDVKM. This CDR3 has 15 residues. The V gene lost 2 bases and the J gene lost 8 bases, with 13 bases spanning the gap. CDR3 protein: CASSLLQGTDSPLHF. The CDR3 DNA sequence: TGTGCCAGCAGTTTACTTCAGGGCACGGATTCACCCCTCCACTTT.

The V call is TRBV7-2, the J call TRBJ1-4; TRBD1 agrees at 9 bases. Germline V gene lookup returns CDR1 SGHTA and CDR2 FQGNSA. The CDR3 sequence is 13 residues long. The trim removed 5 bases at V and 11 bases at J, leaving 6 bases unmatched. The CDR3 bases are TGTGCCAGCAGCGGGGACAGGGTTGAGAAACTGTTTTTT. Amino acid sequence: CASSGDRVEKLFF.

This clone was observed a few times. The chain uses TRBV6-1 and TRBJ1-6; no reliable D call. With 1 base removed from V and 0 bases from J, the gap between germline ends came to 7 bases. This CDR3 region has 16 residues. Germline lookup yields CDR1 MNHNS and CDR2 SASEGT. As DNA, the CDR3 is TGTGCCAGCAGTGAAGTCGGGAGCTCCTATAATTCACCCCTCCACTTT. This sequence encodes CASSEVGSSYNSPLHF.

This clone occurred once. This rearrangement joins TRBV20-1 to TRBJ1-6, with D possibly matching TRBD1 (5 bases). CDR1 and CDR2 from the germline V gene are DFQATT and SNEGSKA (reference sequence). The CDR3 totals 16 residues. V was clipped by 3 bases and J by 3 bases, with 15 bases between them. The CDR3 DNA follows: TGCAGTGCTAGTATCGGACAACTACTCTATAATTCACCCCTCCACTTT. Translation: CSASIGQLLYNSPLHF.

The chain is built from TRBV28 and TRBJ1-6; the match to TRBD1 covers 8 bases. J lost 9 bases, V lost 3 bases, and 7 bases had no gene match. Germline V CDR1 and CDR2: MDHEN, SYDVKM. CDR3 size: 15 residues. The CDR3 bases are TGTGCCAGCAGTTTCGAAGACAGGGGACCTTCACCCCTCCACTTT. Its translation is CASSFEDRGPSPLHF.

The chain recombines TRBV27 with TRBJ2-7; 7 bases line up with TRBD1. The CDR3 consists of 16 residues. Germline V lookup: CDR1 MNHEY, CDR2 SMNVEV (reference sequence). The J segment lost 2 bases and the V segment lost 2 bases, leaving 9 bases of the junction unmatched. The CDR3 coding sequence is TGTGCCAGCAGTTTAGGGACAGTTGTTACTCCCTACGAGCAGTACTTC. Protein: CASSLGTVVTPYEQYF.

The rearrangement uses TRBV2 and TRBJ1-6, with unresolved D. Looked up from germline, CDR1 is SNHLY and CDR2 is FYNNEI. The CDR3 totals 15 residues. The V gene lost 8 bases and the J gene lost 3 bases, with 14 bases spanning the gap. CDR3 nucleotide sequence: TGTGCCAGCTCCCAGCGGACGGGCTATAATTCACCCCTCCACTTT. Protein: CASSQRTGYNSPLHF.

The chain links TRBV6-2 or TRBV6-3 to TRBJ2-1, with TRBD2 matching 9 bases. Germline CDR1 MNHEY, CDR2 SVGEGT. The CDR3 is 19 residues long. Losses at the gene ends were 0 bases for V and 5 bases for J; bases not matched to a gene: 14. Here the CDR3 DNA reads TGTGCCAGCAGTTACTCGAACCCGAGGAGGACTAGCGCGAACAATGAGCAGTTCTTC. Translating gives CASSYSNPRRTSANNEQFF.

V is TRBV10-3 and J is TRBJ2-3; possibly TRBD2 for D (7 bases). Trimming took off 1 base at V and 4 bases at J, with 15 bases between the two ends. The CDR3 contains 16 residues. CDR1 is ENHRY, CDR2 SYGVKD, per germline. The CDR3 DNA reads TGTGCCATCAGTGAGTTGGCGGGGGCGAGGGCAGATACGCAGTATTTT. The encoded protein is CAISELAGARADTQYF.

This clone was recorded once. The chain joins TRBV19 to TRBJ1-1; no clear D gene. The V end lost 8 bases, the J end lost 5 bases, and 18 bases lay between the germline ends. Per the germline V gene, CDR1 is LNHDA and CDR2 is SQIVND (reference sequence). The CDR3 is 14 amino acids. The CDR3 DNA sequence: TGTGCCAGTGCCACTTCGGGGAAGGGAACTGAAGCTTTCTTT. Protein sequence: CASATSGKGTEAFF.

The J gene is TRBJ1-6, the V gene TRBV5-3, with D perhaps matching TRBD1 (5 bases). TRBV5-3 counts as an open reading frame of uncertain function. The CDR3 is 16 residues long. The V end lost 0 bases, the J end lost 1 base, and 8 bases lay between the germline ends. The CDR3 loop reads CARSLARASYNSPLHF. The CDR3 DNA sequence: TGTGCCAGAAGCTTGGCCAGGGCATCCTATAATTCACCCCTCCACTTT.

The chain combines TRBV30 with TRBJ2-5; the D is unclear. Per the germline V gene, CDR1 is GTSNPN and CDR2 is SVGIG (reference sequence). The CDR3 is made up of 13 amino acids. Trimming removed 0 bases at V and 0 bases at J, with 5 bases between. Here the CDR3 reads CAWSVEYQETQYF. The CDR3, as DNA: TGTGCCTGGAGTGTAGAGTACCAAGAGACCCAGTACTTC.

The chain combines TRBV5-1 with TRBJ1-3; tentative D call: TRBD1 (6 bases). Trimming shortened V by 4 bases and J by 4 bases, and 15 bases separated the two germline ends. Germline CDR1 and CDR2: SGHRS and YFSETQ. The CDR3 is 15 amino acids. The CDR3 loop is CASSTRQGSGNTIYF. The DNA of the CDR3 is TGCGCCAGCAGCACTCGCCAGGGGTCGGGAAACACCATATATTTT. Supplemented by reference TRBV5-1 and TRBJ1-3, the full variable domain reads KAGVTQTPRYLIKTRGQQVTLSCSPISGHRSVSWYQQTPGQGLQFLFEYFSETQRNKGNFPGRFSGRQFSNSRSEMNVSTLELGDSALYLCASSTRQGSGNTIYFGEGSWLTVV.

The CDR3 here is CASRQGAEAFF. The CDR3 DNA reads as TGTGCCAGCCGTCAGGGGGCTGAAGCTTTCTTT. This chain uses TRBV6-4 with TRBJ1-1, with 7 bases matching TRBD1. The CDR3 consists of 11 residues. In germline, CDR1 is MRHNA, CDR2 SNTAGT. V lost 8 bases to trimming and J lost 6 bases; unmatched junction nucleotides: 3.

CDR3 coding DNA: TGTGCCACCAGCAGAGATCGTAACAGGGAATACGAGCAGTACTTC. Residues: CATSRDRNREYEQYF. The chain recombines TRBV15 with TRBJ2-7; D might be TRBD1 (6 bases). The germline V gene has CDR1 LNHNV and CDR2 YYDKDF (reference sequence). CDR3 length: 15 amino acids. V was clipped by 0 bases and J by 4 bases, with 13 bases between them.

This chain connects TRBV15 to TRBJ1-2; a weak D match, TRBD1 (5 bases). V lost 1 base to trimming and J lost 4 bases, with 13 bases between them. The CDR3 spans 15 residues. CDR1 is LNHNV and CDR2 is YYDKDF in the germline V gene (reference sequence). In nucleotides, the CDR3 is TGTGCCACCAGCAGAGCGGGGGGGGGAGGCTATGGCTACACCTTC. Protein: CATSRAGGGGYGYTF. Full variable domain (rest looked up from reference TRBV15 and TRBJ1-2): DAMVIQNPRYQVTQFGKPVTLSCSQTLNHNVMYWYQQKSSQAPKLLFHYYDKDFNNEADTPDNFQSRRPNTSFCFLDIRSPGLGDTAMYLCATSRAGGGGYGYTFGSGTRLTVV.

This clone was detected only a few times. This sequence joins TRBV28 and TRBJ1-3; D remains unclear. Germline V CDR1 and CDR2: MDHEN, SYDVKM. The CDR3 has 14 residues. V was cut by 2 bases and J by 4 bases, with 9 bases left in between. DNA of the CDR3: TGTGCCAGCAGTTTAAGACTGCGAGGAAACACCATATATTTT. Amino acids: CASSLRLRGNTIYF.

This clone was counted a single time. The rearrangement uses TRBV20-1 and TRBJ2-5; TRBD2 agrees at 7 bases. The germline V gene has CDR1 DFQATT and CDR2 SNEGSKA (reference sequence). The CDR3 contains 14 residues. V lost 3 bases to trimming and J lost 2 bases; unmatched junction nucleotides: 6. As DNA, the CDR3 is TGCAGTGCTAGTGGGGGGGTGTCACAAGAGACCCAGTACTTC. It translates to CSASGGVSQETQYF.

The J gene is TRBJ2-1, the V gene TRBV10-3; D might be TRBD1 (6 bases). Between the trimmed V and J ends, which lost 6 bases and 5 bases, there was a span of 20 bases. The CDR3 consists of 16 residues. CDR1 and CDR2 from the germline V gene are ENHRY and SYGVKD. The CDR3 DNA sequence: TGTGCCATCAGCTCATCCGAGACAGGAACGAACAATGAGCAGTTCTTC. Translation: CAISSSETGTNNEQFF.

The V and J genes are TRBV4-2 and TRBJ2-7, with D possibly TRBD2 on 7 matching bases. Germline CDR1 is LGHNA and CDR2 is YNFKEQ. The V and J ends lost 1 base and 3 bases respectively, with 16 bases between them. This CDR3 is 16 amino acids long. DNA of the CDR3: TGTGCCAGCAGCCAAGTTTTCGGGGGGCAGGTCTACGAGCAGTACTTC. Its translation: CASSQVFGGQVYEQYF.